The 15 T cell receptor beta chains in this list originate from one sample, sequenced in a study of resident and recirculating memory T cells in vitiligo. The protocol was immunoSEQ multiplex PCR, while the TCRdb copy is restricted to in-frame clones and leaves out a portion. The profile shows fewer than 80,000 clones, 90% to 95% of them singletons. Sequencing was done on a sample of blood. The receptors were gathered from a male donor with vitiligo.

V gene TRBV4-1 combines with J gene TRBJ1-1; D call uncertain. CDR3 length equals 15 residues. V was trimmed by 0 bases and J by 0 bases, leaving 8 bases between them. Germline-derived CDR1 and CDR2 are MGHRA and YSYEKL. CDR3 nucleotides: TGCGCCAGCAGCCAAGATCGTCGAGTGAACACTGAAGCTTTCTTT. It yields the protein CASSQDRRVNTEAFF.

The gene calls are TRBV7-8 and TRBJ1-2, with 7 bases that match TRBD1. Germline V gene lookup returns CDR1 SGHVS and CDR2 FQNEAQ. V shed 4 bases and J 8 bases; nucleotides not matched to a gene: 19. The CDR3 contains 17 residues. The CDR3, as DNA: TGTGCCAGCAGCTACCCGGGACAGTCCCCAGAGTTGGACGGCTACACCTTC. This encodes CASSYPGQSPELDGYTF. Based on the CDR3 plus reference TRBV7-8 and TRBJ1-2, the full variable domain is GAGVSQSPRYKVAKRGQDVALRCDPISGHVSLFWYQQALGQGPEFLTYFQNEAQLDKSGLPSDRFFAERPEGSVSTLKIQRTQQEDSAVYLCASSYPGQSPELDGYTFGSGTRLTVV.

The genes are TRBV7-3 and TRBJ2-3; D is possibly TRBD2 (7 bases). The germline V and J ends were trimmed by 0 bases and 11 bases, with 12 bases remaining between them. The CDR3 totals 13 residues. Germline V gene lookup returns CDR1 SGHTA and CDR2 FQGTGA. The DNA of the CDR3 is TGTGCCAGCAGCTTAACTGGGGGGGCCGGGCAGTATTTT. This gives the protein CASSLTGGAGQYF.

This clone occurred once. This CDR3 is CASSRGISSTDTQYF. CDR3 nucleotides: TGCGCCAGCAGCAGGGGGATATCTAGCACAGATACGCAGTATTTT. The chain couples TRBV5-1 to TRBJ2-3, with a tentative D call TRBD1 (6 bases). The length of the CDR3 is 15 residues. The V gene's germline CDR1 is SGHRS and CDR2 YFSETQ. The ends were cut back, 4 bases at V and 0 bases at J, with 12 bases in the middle.

The genes are TRBV30 and TRBJ2-7; TRBD1 might be the D (5 bases). This CDR3 has 14 residues. V gave up 0 bases and J gave up 1 base, with 10 bases separating them. In germline, CDR1 is GTSNPN, CDR2 SVGIG (reference sequence). The CDR3 bases are TGTGCCTGGAGTGTACAGGCCCGTTCCTACGAGCAGTACTTC. Translation: CAWSVQARSYEQYF.

The rearrangement links TRBV6-5 to TRBJ2-7; D perhaps matches TRBD2 (6 bases). V lost 0 bases, J lost 3 bases, and 15 bases lay in between. This CDR3 spans 16 amino acids. Per germline, CDR1 MNHEY and CDR2 SVGAGI. The CDR3 is CASSYSIAGRGYEQYF. Here the CDR3 DNA reads TGTGCCAGCAGTTACTCGATTGCGGGGAGAGGCTACGAGCAGTACTTC.

The count of this clone is one. The chain recombines TRBV28 with TRBJ1-5; D might be TRBD1 (5 bases). V was cut by 6 bases and J by 6 bases, with 18 bases left in between. The CDR3 length is 15 residues. Germline CDR1 MDHEN, CDR2 SYDVKM. The CDR3, as DNA: TGTGCCAGCAGCGCCCGGGGGGGTAGTGGTCAGCCCCAGCATTTT. It translates to CASSARGGSGQPQHF. Full variable domain (remainder filled in from reference TRBV28 and TRBJ1-5): DVKVTQSSRYLVKRTGEKVFLECVQDMDHENMFWYRQDPGLGLRLIYFSYDVKMKEKGDIPEGYSVSREKKERFSLILESASTNQTSMYLCASSARGGSGQPQHFGDGTRLSIL.

This chain connects TRBV11-3 to TRBJ2-3, with D perhaps matching TRBD2 (6 bases). CDR3 length: 13 residues. Germline CDR1 is SGHNT and CDR2 is YENEEA. V was trimmed by 2 bases and J by 7 bases, leaving 10 bases between them. The CDR3: CASSLWGGNTQYF. The CDR3 DNA follows: TGTGCCAGCAGCTTATGGGGAGGTAATACGCAGTATTTT.

On this clone: Relative to the germline gene, one junction end is altered; a read error may explain this. V gene TRBV19 combines with J gene TRBJ2-5; 10 bases fit TRBD1. Germline loops: CDR1 LNHDA, CDR2 SQIVND (reference sequence). The CDR3 covers 15 residues. The CDR3 loop reads CASRATGGLTETQYF. CDR3 nucleotide sequence: TGTGCGAGTAGAGCGACAGGGGGCTTAACGGAGACCCAGTACTTC.

This chain uses TRBV4-3 with TRBJ1-2, with a weak D call TRBD1 (6 bases). The CDR3 totals 14 residues. CDR1 and CDR2 from the germline V gene are LGHNA and YSLEER. Trimming shortened V by 4 bases and J by 4 bases, and 13 bases separated the two germline ends. As DNA, the CDR3 is TGCGCCAGCAGCCCAGGACAGATGATCTATGGCTACACCTTC. This sequence encodes CASSPGQMIYGYTF.

The chain combines TRBV9 with TRBJ2-1, with 7 bases fitting TRBD2. This CDR3 comprises 15 residues. The V gene's germline CDR1 is SGDLS and CDR2 YYNGEE. J was trimmed by 7 bases and V by 0 bases; bases with no gene match: 7. The CDR3, as DNA: TGTGCCAGCAGCGTAGGGATAGCGGGTGGGAATGAGCAGTTCTTC. This translates into CASSVGIAGGNEQFF. The full variable domain, its missing parts supplied by reference TRBV9 and TRBJ2-1, is DSGVTQTPKHLITATGQRVTLRCSPRSGDLSVYWYQQSLDQGLQFLIQYYNGEERAKGNILERFSAQQFPDLHSELNLSSLELGDSALYFCASSVGIAGGNEQFFGPGTRLTVL.

The V call is TRBV7-3, the J call TRBJ2-1, with TRBD2 matching over 10 bases. The CDR3 has 17 residues. After removal of 1 base from V and 7 bases from J, the junction contained 10 bases not matched to a gene. CDR1 and CDR2 from the germline V gene are SGHTA and FQGTGA. The CDR3 sequence: CASSLIGSGGAGNEQFF. The CDR3 region has the DNA TGTGCCAGCAGCTTAATCGGGAGCGGGGGGGCCGGGAATGAGCAGTTCTTC.

The chain employs TRBV7-6 and TRBJ2-2; the match to TRBD2 covers 12 bases. Germline values: CDR1 SGHVS, CDR2 FNYEAQ. Germline trimming cut 5 bases from V and 1 base from J; bases unmatched to any gene: 11. The CDR3 runs 19 residues. CDR3 coding DNA: TGTGCCAGCAGCCCGTCGACTAGCGGGGGATCTCAGAACACCGGGGAGCTGTTTTTT. Translating gives CASSPSTSGGSQNTGELFF.

V is TRBV28 and J is TRBJ2-2, with TRBD2 as a possible D gene (5 bases). This CDR3 comprises 15 residues. Germline CDR1 reads MDHEN; CDR2 reads SYDVKM. V was pared by 3 bases and J by 2 bases, with 10 bases between. CDR3 amino acids: CASSFGSRNTGELFF. In DNA, the CDR3 is TGTGCCAGCAGTTTTGGGAGCAGAAACACCGGGGAGCTGTTTTTT.

The chain combines TRBV7-2 with TRBJ2-5; D is ambiguous. CDR1 and CDR2 from the germline V gene are SGHTA and FQGNSA. The CDR3 totals 12 residues. Between the trimmed V and J ends, which lost 6 bases and 5 bases, there was a span of 10 bases. CDR3 amino acids: CASSYGRETQYF. The CDR3 bases are TGTGCCAGCAGTTATGGCAGGGAGACCCAGTACTTC.